The rows below give T cell receptor beta chains drawn from one sample of a study of shared clonotypes between healthy human individuals. Some clones are missing from TCRdb's copy, which holds only in-frame ones; the method was immunoSEQ multiplex PCR. This table holds under 2,000,000 clones, about 95% found once. What was sequenced was naive CD8+ T cells sorted from blood. These receptors all stem from a young man in good health. CDR3s include the opening cysteine and the closing phenylalanine or tryptophan. D genes are given only for firm matches. Only part of the rows carry a size: once, few, many, or a class if the clone is expanded.

D,size,V,J,CDR3,DNA
.,.,TRBV28,TRBJ2-2,CASGAGENTGELFF,TGTGCCAGCGGGGCAGGGGAGAACACCGGGGAGCTGTTTTTT
.,.,TRBV19,TRBJ2-7,CASSISGAGDSRDEQYF,TGTGCCAGTAGTATCAGTGGAGCAGGGGACTCACGGGACGAGCAGTACTTC
TRBD1,.,TRBV29-1,TRBJ1-2,CSAARQGDYGYTF,TGCAGCGCCGCCCGGCAGGGGGACTATGGCTACACCTTC
TRBD2,once,TRBV4-3,TRBJ2-1,CASSQVINGGELYNEQFF,TGCGCCAGCAGCCAAGTCATAAACGGGGGGGAGCTCTACAATGAGCAGTTCTTC
.,.,TRBV4-2,TRBJ2-3,CASSQDRVEDTQYF,TGTGCCAGCAGCCAAGATAGAGTGGAAGATACGCAGTATTTT
.,.,TRBV10-1,TRBJ2-7,CASSDSVTYEQYF,TGCGCCAGCAGTGATTCCGTCACCTACGAGCAGTACTTC
.,.,TRBV5-1,TRBJ2-5,CASSLTDSQETQYF,TGCGCCAGCAGCTTGACGGACAGCCAAGAGACCCAGTACTTC
.,.,TRBV6-5,TRBJ2-2,CASSNAGGAPGELFF,TGTGCCAGCAGCAATGCTGGGGGGGCCCCCGGGGAGCTGTTTTTT
.,.,TRBV2,TRBJ2-3,CASSELTAASTDTQYF,TGTGCCAGCAGTGAATTGACGGCAGCTAGCACAGATACGCAGTATTTT
TRBD1,.,TRBV6-1,TRBJ2-1,CASSDRGSYNEQFF,TGTGCCAGCAGTGACAGGGGGTCCTACAATGAGCAGTTCTTC
.,.,TRBV11-1,TRBJ1-5,CASSMAGDNQPQHF,TGTGCCAGCAGCATGGCAGGGGATAATCAGCCCCAGCATTTT
.,.,TRBV5-1,TRBJ2-7,CASSLASTYEQYF,TGCGCCAGCAGCTTGGCGTCAACCTACGAGCAGTACTTC